This record covers a single TCR beta chain. The antigen is undetermined. Germline assignment: CDR1 MNHNY and CDR2 SVGAGI (reference sequence). CDR3 length: 11 amino acids. V lost 6 bases to trimming and J lost 13 bases; unmatched junction nucleotides: 6. These data originate in a study of tumor-infiltrating lymphocytes in localized non-small cell lung cancer. The method was immunoSEQ multiplex PCR; TCRdb's version includes in-frame clones alone and lacks a portion of them. The data show about 21,000 clones, around 80% seen once. Study-wide points: Not all patients were TCR sequenced, owing to tissue quantity. Recurrence-free survival showed no association with tumor T-cell fraction.

This receptor was taken from a human donor with non-small cell lung cancer. The sequenced material came from lung tumor tissue. This chain links TRBV6-6 with TRBJ2-1; the match to TRBD2 covers 7 bases. CDR3 sequence (DNA): TGTGCCAGCAGCTCTCGGGGGGTCCAGTTCTTC. Amino acids: CASSSRGVQFF.